This T cell receptor (beta chain) stems from a study of T cells in tumors after PD-1 blockade. Study-wide background: Some patients also took daily vismodegib 150 mg during anti-PD-1 treatment. On average, peripheral blood gave 110,000 or so TCR templates and under 45,000 unique clonotypes.

TCRdb's table, derived via immunoSEQ multiplex PCR, lists solely in-frame clones and lacks some. This sample has approximately 60,000 clones, with 80% found just once. The source was PBMCs, collected before anti-PD-1 treatment. The sequence was obtained from a human donor with basal cell carcinoma.

The CDR3 nucleotides read TGCGCCAGCAGTGAGCAGACAGGGGCTTACACCGGGGAGCTGTTTTTT. Its protein product is CASSEQTGAYTGELFF. This sequence joins TRBV10-1 and TRBJ2-2, with 8 bases fitting TRBD1. Germline trimming cut 2 bases from V and 3 bases from J; bases unmatched to any gene: 5. Germline V gene data show CDR1 as WNHNN and CDR2 as SYGVQD (reference sequence). This CDR3 is 16 amino acids long.